One sample yielded the 17 T cell receptor beta chains listed below, sequenced in a study of OX40 agonist ivuxolimab in advanced cancers. The table came from immunoSEQ multiplex PCR; TCRdb's copy has only in-frame clones and leaves some out. Of 50,000 to 70,000 clones listed, 91% are singletons. Sequences were derived from CD4+ or CD8+ T cells sorted from blood, sampled in a trial of the OX40 agonist ivuxolimab. The receptors stem from an adult with an advanced solid tumor such as melanoma, head and neck, liver or kidney cancer.

In this sample, this clone turned up a few times. This sequence joins TRBV27 and TRBJ2-1; either TRBD1 or TRBD2 may fit D (5 bases each). This CDR3 contains 15 residues. Looked up from germline, CDR1 is MNHEY and CDR2 is SMNVEV (reference sequence). Deletions cut 6 bases from V and 4 bases from J, with 16 bases between. The CDR3: CASRLGAGDYNEQFF. The CDR3 DNA reads as TGTGCCAGCAGACTAGGGGCTGGGGATTACAATGAGCAGTTCTTC.

The V call is TRBV5-6, the J call TRBJ1-5, with TRBD1 identical over 8 bases. The CDR3 contains 16 residues. With 2 bases clipped from V and 3 bases from J, the junction kept 7 bases outside the gene matches. The germline V gene has CDR1 SGHDT and CDR2 YYEEEE. CDR3 residues: CASSLGQGNTNQPQHF. In DNA form, the CDR3 reads TGTGCCAGCAGCTTAGGACAGGGAAATACCAATCAGCCCCAGCATTTT. The full variable domain, in which reference TRBV5-6 and TRBJ1-5 provide the parts outside the CDR3, is DAGVTQSPTHLIKTRGQQVTLRCSPKSGHDTVSWYQQALGQGPQFIFQYYEEEERQRGNFPDRFSGHQFPNYSSELNVNALLLGDSALYLCASSLGQGNTNQPQHFGDGTRLSIL.

This clone was counted once. The V gene is TRBV5-1, the J gene TRBJ2-2, with 12 bases fitting TRBD2. The V and J ends lost 3 bases and 4 bases, in that order; junction bases with no gene match: 10. Per the germline V gene, CDR1 is SGHRS and CDR2 is YFSETQ. CDR3 length: 18 amino acids. CDR3 sequence reads: CASSSTLSSGRVTGELFF. The CDR3 nucleotides are TGCGCCAGCAGCTCGACTTTATCTAGCGGGAGGGTCACCGGGGAGCTGTTTTTT.

CDR3 protein: CASSLSGTSVYEQYF. In nucleotides, the CDR3 is TGTGCCAGCAGCTTGTCCGGGACTAGCGTCTACGAGCAGTACTTC. The V and J genes are TRBV7-6 and TRBJ2-7, with TRBD2 matching over 10 bases. This CDR3 has 15 residues. Losses at the gene ends were 3 bases for V and 3 bases for J; bases not matched to a gene: 5. Germline V gene sequence: CDR1 SGHVS, CDR2 FNYEAQ.

Only one count was recorded for this clone. The chain has TRBV11-1 and TRBJ2-5, with a weak D call TRBD1 (6 bases). V was shortened by 3 bases and J by 2 bases, with 13 bases between the two germline ends. The CDR3 runs to 15 residues. Germline assignment: CDR1 SGHAT and CDR2 FQDESV (reference sequence). The CDR3 is CASSFSQTGQETQYF. CDR3 bases: TGTGCCAGCAGCTTCTCCCAGACAGGTCAAGAGACCCAGTACTTC.

V usage is TRBV5-1 and J usage is TRBJ2-2; D is undetermined. This CDR3 spans 16 amino acids. Between the trimmed V and J ends, which lost 4 bases and 0 bases, there was a span of 13 bases. Germline V CDR1 and CDR2: SGHRS, YFSETQ. The CDR3 coding sequence is TGCGCCAGCAGCCCGACCGGGCCGACGAACACCGGGGAGCTGTTTTTT. Amino acid sequence: CASSPTGPTNTGELFF.

The chain couples TRBV6-1 to TRBJ1-4; a weak D match, TRBD1 (6 bases). The germline CDR1 and CDR2 sequences are MNHNS and SASEGT. With 4 bases removed from V and 0 bases from J, the gap between germline ends came to 9 bases. The CDR3 is 15 residues long. CDR3 sequence: CASSGQVTTNEKLFF. CDR3 nucleotide sequence: TGTGCCAGCAGTGGACAGGTGACAACTAATGAAAAACTGTTTTTT.

The chain couples TRBV11-3 to TRBJ1-1, with a weak D call TRBD1 (5 bases). This CDR3 is built from 15 residues. Trimming took off 10 bases at V and 4 bases at J, with 22 bases between the two ends. Germline-derived CDR1 and CDR2 are SGHNT and YENEEA. Written as DNA, the CDR3 is TGTGCCACCATAGAAGGCGCCTTGGGGGGCACTGAAGCTTTCTTT. It yields the protein CATIEGALGGTEAFF.

The table lists this clone with a few counts. The V and J genes are TRBV18 and TRBJ1-1; no clear D. Looked up from germline, CDR1 is KGHSH and CDR2 is LQKENI. The CDR3 has 13 amino acids. The ends were cut back, 1 base at V and 4 bases at J, with 7 bases in the middle. CDR3 sequence (DNA): TGTGCCAGCTCACCACTATTGGCCACTGAAGCTTTCTTT. Protein product: CASSPLLATEAFF.

This rearrangement joins TRBV4-1 to TRBJ1-2, with unresolved D. CDR1 and CDR2 from the germline V gene are MGHRA and YSYEKL. The V end was cut by 2 bases, the J end by 3 bases, with 4 bases between. The CDR3 extends over 12 amino acids. CDR3 loop: CASSQSDYGYTF. CDR3 bases: TGCGCCAGCAGCCAATCGGACTATGGCTACACCTTC.

The V gene is TRBV27, the J gene TRBJ1-2, with D possibly TRBD1 on 6 matching bases. Germline CDR1 MNHEY, CDR2 SMNVEV (reference sequence). V gave up 2 bases and J gave up 4 bases, with 8 bases separating them. The CDR3 is 13 residues long. The CDR3 sequence is CASSLGGGYGYTF. CDR3 coding DNA: TGTGCCAGCAGTTTAGGGGGCGGCTATGGCTACACCTTC.

The chain joins TRBV7-9 to TRBJ2-2; the match to TRBD2 covers 8 bases. V trimming: 5 bases; J trimming: 6 bases; junction bases outside the gene matches: 8. Germline-derived CDR1 and CDR2 are SEHNR and FQNEAQ (reference sequence). The length of the CDR3 is 15 residues. CDR3 bases: TGTGCCAGCAGCCCGCGGGGGGCGAGTGCCGGGGAGCTGTTTTTT. It is translated as CASSPRGASAGELFF.

The rearrangement links TRBV18 to TRBJ2-1, with D perhaps matching TRBD2 (6 bases). This CDR3 comprises 14 residues. V shed 3 bases and J shed 5 bases, with 11 bases lying between them. Germline V lookup: CDR1 KGHSH, CDR2 LQKENI. The chain's CDR3 is CASSPGLLNNEQFF. CDR3 in DNA: TGTGCCAGCTCACCGGGACTTCTGAACAATGAGCAGTTCTTC.

This clone appeared once. The chain is built from TRBV15 and TRBJ2-3; D is unresolved. Germline V gives CDR1 LNHNV, CDR2 YYDKDF (reference sequence). The CDR3 consists of 14 residues. The germline V and J ends were trimmed by 5 bases and 6 bases, with 15 bases remaining between them. CDR3 nucleotide sequence: TGTGCCACCAGCCCCCGGAGTCCGAAGGATACGCAGTATTTT. Translating it yields CATSPRSPKDTQYF.

V is TRBV7-9 and J is TRBJ2-2; 7 bases match TRBD1. The J segment lost 4 bases and the V segment lost 3 bases, leaving 11 bases of the junction unmatched. The CDR3 loop spans 17 amino acids. In germline, CDR1 is SEHNR, CDR2 FQNEAQ (reference sequence). The CDR3 spells CASSLDTGTEITGELFF. DNA for the CDR3: TGTGCCAGCAGCTTGGATACCGGGACAGAGATCACCGGGGAGCTGTTTTTT.

The sample holds one count of this clone. Other DNA sequences in this sample translate to the same CDR3. The chain employs TRBV5-1 and TRBJ2-6; possibly TRBD1 for D (5 bases). The CDR3 sequence is 16 residues long. Trimming removed 0 bases from V and 0 bases from J, with 7 bases in between. Germline V gives CDR1 SGHRS, CDR2 YFSETQ. CDR3 DNA: TGCGCCAGCAGCTTGGGGCAGGGCTCTGGGGCCAACGTCCTGACTTTC. Protein sequence: CASSLGQGSGANVLTF.

The chain carries TRBV6-5 and TRBJ1-3; D unclear. With 2 bases removed from V and 3 bases from J, the gap between germline ends came to 8 bases. The CDR3 length is 14 residues. Germline loops: CDR1 MNHEY, CDR2 SVGAGI. As DNA, the CDR3 is TGTGCCAGCAGTTACAGACACGATGGAAACACCATATATTTT. The encoded protein is CASSYRHDGNTIYF.